Listed below are T cell receptor beta chains from one sample, sequenced in a study of cytomegalovirus exposure and HLA in healthy donors. Sequencing used immunoSEQ multiplex PCR; TCRdb keeps in-frame clones, though not all of them. The data show 200,000 to 250,000 clones, 60% to 85% seen once. The specimen was PBMCs. These receptors came from a middle-aged man in good health and CMV-seronegative. CDR3s include the opening cysteine and the closing phenylalanine or tryptophan. Fields, in order: D gene, V gene, J gene, clone size, CDR3 DNA, CDR3 protein. A D gene is named only where the DNA matches it firmly. Some rows have no size entry. The others give once, few or many, or a class for an expanded clone.

-	TRBV20-1	TRBJ1-4	-	TGCAGTGCCTCCCCGTTGGAAAAACTGTTTTTT	CSASPLEKLFF
-	TRBV20-1	TRBJ2-1	-	TGCAGTGTATACCGGACAGAGGAATTCTTC	CSVYRTEEFF
-	TRBV19	TRBJ2-1	-	TGTGCCAGTAGTATTATACTGAGCTCCTACAATGAGCAGTTCTTC	CASSIILSSYNEQFF
-	TRBV15	TRBJ1-3	-	TGTGCCACCAGCATGGCAGGGGCGGGAAACACCATATATTTT	CATSMAGAGNTIYF
TRBD1	TRBV9	TRBJ2-5	-	TGTGCCAGCAGCGTAGTTGGACAGGGGGCGTTGGAGACCCAGTACTTC	CASSVVGQGALETQYF
-	TRBV7-9	TRBJ1-2	once	TGTGCCAGCAGCTTAGCAACTGGAGGCGGCTACACCTTC	CASSLATGGGYTF
-	TRBV2	TRBJ2-1	-	TGTGCCACTCCGACTACGACAAGCTCCTACAATGAGCAGTTCTTC	CATPTTTSSYNEQFF
-	TRBV20-1	TRBJ1-1	once	TGCAGTGCTGGCTCGAACACTGAAGCTTTCTTT	CSAGSNTEAFF
-	TRBV7-2	TRBJ2-3	-	TGTGCCAGCAGCTTATCGGCGGGGGCCAGCACAGATACGCAGTATTTT	CASSLSAGASTDTQYF
-	TRBV19	TRBJ1-4	-	TGTGCCAGTAGTATGAGGCTTAATGAAAAACTGTTTTTT	CASSMRLNEKLFF
-	TRBV6-6	TRBJ1-1	few	TGTGCCAGCAGCCCACGGGGACAACAGAACACTGAAGCTTTCTTT	CASSPRGQQNTEAFF
-	TRBV6-5	TRBJ2-7	-	TGTGCCAGCAGTTACTCGAGGGGGTCCCTCTACGAGCAGTACTTC	CASSYSRGSLYEQYF
-	TRBV19	TRBJ2-1	once	TGTGCCAGTAGTTCTGTCCAGCGAAGATACAATGAGCAGTTCTTC	CASSSVQRRYNEQFF
-	TRBV6-6	TRBJ2-3	-	TGTGCCAGCATCCCCCGGGACTCCACAGATACGCAGTATTTT	CASIPRDSTDTQYF
-	TRBV7-3	TRBJ2-7	once	TGTGCCAGCAGCCCTCGAGGGGGGGCGTACGAGCAGTACTTC	CASSPRGGAYEQYF
TRBD1	TRBV5-8	TRBJ2-7	-	TGTGCCAGCAGCCCCCGGGTCGGACAGGGACGGGACGAGCAGTACTTC	CASSPRVGQGRDEQYF
-	TRBV5-1	TRBJ2-7	-	TGCGCCAGCAGCTTGGGAGGGGGACCCTCCTACGAGCAGTACTTC	CASSLGGGPSYEQYF
-	TRBV7-8	TRBJ1-1	-	TGTGCCAGCAGCTTAGCGCCATGGGAGGGGTGGAGTACTGAAGCTTTCTTT	CASSLAPWEGWSTEAFF
-	TRBV19	TRBJ1-2	-	TGTGCCAGTAGTATAGAATACACCAGGGGCTACACCTTC	CASSIEYTRGYTF
-	TRBV12-5	TRBJ2-2	-	TGTGCTAGTGGTTTAAGCTCGTTGGCCGGGGAGCTGTTTTTT	CASGLSSLAGELFF
-	TRBV4-3	TRBJ1-5	-	TGCGCCAGCAGCCAAGAGGGCCTTCTCCATCAGCCCCAGCATTTT	CASSQEGLLHQPQHF
-	TRBV28	TRBJ1-1	-	TGTGCCAGCAGTTTATTAGGCGCGGGGAACACTGAAGCTTTCTTT	CASSLLGAGNTEAFF
TRBD1	TRBV5-4	TRBJ2-2	-	TGTGCCAGCAGCCCACTCCGACAGGGGGTCGGGGAGCTGTTTTTT	CASSPLRQGVGELFF